A single sample gave rise to the 18 T cell receptor beta chains below, sequenced in a study of blood T cell repertoires in COVID-19 (dated by TCRdb to between 2020 and 2021). Receptors were amplified or captured by the immunoSEQ multiplex PCR assay. Not all clones reach the TCRdb copy of this immuneACCESS table, which keeps in-frame sequences only. Checked studies attribute under half of the gap to unresolved V genes and leave the rest unexplained. This sample holds about 100,000 clones; 85% were observed only once. Around 15% of the sample comes from the top ten. Material: peripheral blood. These TCRs come from a man aged 50-60 years with active or convalescent COVID-19.

The CDR3 loop is CASTIFREAFF. Written as DNA, the CDR3 is TGTGCCAGCACCATCTTCAGGGAAGCTTTCTTT. The gene calls are TRBV12-3 or TRBV12-4 and TRBJ1-1, with D uncertain. The length of the CDR3 is 11 residues. The ends were cut back, 7 bases at V and 8 bases at J, with 11 bases in the middle.

This clone occurred once. The chain has TRBV3-1 (or the pseudogene TRBV3-2) and TRBJ1-1, with 8 bases fitting TRBD1. Germline CDR1 is LGHDT and CDR2 is YNNKEL (reference sequence). The CDR3 spans 14 residues. Losses at the gene ends were 4 bases for V and 5 bases for J; bases not matched to a gene: 6. Here the CDR3 DNA reads TGTGCCAGCAGCCGAGACAGGGGCCGGACTGAAGCTTTCTTT. This translates into CASSRDRGRTEAFF.

This clone has only a few counts. This rearrangement joins TRBV23-1 to TRBJ1-5; 8 positions match TRBD1. TRBV23-1 is noted as an ORF with a role that remains uncertain. V shed 0 bases and J 7 bases; nucleotides not matched to a gene: 14. This CDR3 spans 18 amino acids. This chain's CDR3 is CASSQSVTRQGPGQPQHF. Here the CDR3 DNA reads TGCGCCAGCAGTCAATCCGTGACTCGACAGGGGCCGGGGCAGCCCCAGCATTTT.

CDR3 residues: CASSYRIRGTGELFF. The CDR3 DNA is TGTGCCAGCAGTTACAGGATACGGGGCACCGGGGAGCTGTTTTTT. J is TRBJ2-2 and V is TRBV6-5; TRBD2 might be the D (5 bases). Trimming took off 2 bases at V and 4 bases at J, with 11 bases between the two ends. Germline V gene data show CDR1 as MNHEY and CDR2 as SVGAGI. This CDR3 has 15 residues.

This rearrangement joins TRBV3-1 (or the pseudogene TRBV3-2) to TRBJ2-1; D remains unclear. The CDR3 has 14 amino acids. Per the germline V gene, CDR1 is LGHDT and CDR2 is YNNKEL (reference sequence). V lost 4 bases to trimming and J lost 3 bases, with 10 bases between them. CDR3 amino acids: CASSPRVNYNEQFF. In DNA, the CDR3 is TGTGCCAGCAGCCCCCGGGTCAACTACAATGAGCAGTTCTTC.

The chain joins TRBV5-6 to TRBJ1-6; possible D gene TRBD1, 6 bases. Germline V gene data show CDR1 as SGHDT and CDR2 as YYEEEE. This CDR3 has 15 residues. The germline V and J ends were trimmed by 7 bases and 7 bases, with 18 bases remaining between them. The CDR3 DNA reads as TGTGCCAGCGCGACAGGACAGTCCGGGAATTCACCCCTCCACTTT. This translates into CASATGQSGNSPLHF.

The V call is TRBV5-1, the J call TRBJ2-7, with D unresolved. CDR3 length: 15 residues. The V end lost 3 bases, the J end lost 5 bases, and 18 bases lay between the germline ends. CDR1 SGHRS and CDR2 YFSETQ come from the germline V gene. CDR3 amino acids: CASSSPGLDVNEQYF. CDR3 nucleotide sequence: TGCGCCAGCAGCTCCCCGGGTCTTGATGTGAACGAGCAGTACTTC.

The chain is built from TRBV5-8 and TRBJ2-7, with D possibly TRBD2 on 6 matching bases. The CDR3 runs to 15 residues. Looked up from germline, CDR1 is SGHTS and CDR2 is YDEGEE. V was trimmed by 0 bases and J by 4 bases, leaving 14 bases between them. The CDR3 protein is CASSLVGAGGYEQYF. The CDR3 region has the DNA TGTGCCAGCAGCTTGGTTGGGGCCGGGGGTTACGAGCAGTACTTC.

V and J are TRBV18 and TRBJ2-4; perhaps TRBD2 as D (6 bases). The V and J ends lost 3 bases and 9 bases respectively, with 18 bases between them. Germline values: CDR1 KGHSH, CDR2 LQKENI. This CDR3 comprises 15 residues. CDR3 in DNA: TGTGCCAGCTCACCGGCACTAGGAGGGGTCGGCATTCAGTACTTC. Residues: CASSPALGGVGIQYF.

The rearrangement uses TRBV18 and TRBJ2-7, with TRBD2 identical over 10 bases. Per germline, CDR1 KGHSH and CDR2 LQKENI. The J segment lost 2 bases and the V segment lost 2 bases, leaving 3 bases of the junction unmatched. The CDR3 is 15 residues long. The chain's CDR3 is CASSPASGGPYEQYF. CDR3 DNA: TGTGCCAGCTCACCAGCTAGCGGGGGTCCCTACGAGCAGTACTTC.

This sequence joins TRBV11-3 and TRBJ2-7; TRBD1 aligns across 7 bases. CDR3 length: 14 amino acids. With V trimmed by 5 bases and J by 5 bases, 9 bases remained unmatched. The germline gives CDR1 SGHNT, CDR2 YENEEA. The CDR3 sequence: CASSKGTETDEQYF. CDR3 coding DNA: TGTGCCAGCAGCAAAGGGACAGAAACCGACGAGCAGTACTTC.

The V gene is TRBV7-6, the J gene TRBJ1-1; D call uncertain. V shed 5 bases and J shed 3 bases, with 16 bases lying between them. CDR3 length: 15 residues. Germline CDR1 reads SGHVS; CDR2 reads FNYEAQ. The CDR3 region has the DNA TGTGCCAGCAGCCCCAAACTCGAGTTCGACACTGAAGCTTTCTTT. It encodes CASSPKLEFDTEAFF. Looking up the rest from reference TRBV7-6 and TRBJ1-1 gives the full variable domain: GAGVSQSPRYKVTKRGQDVALRCDPISGHVSLYWYRQALGQGPEFLTYFNYEAQQDKSGLPNDRFSAERPEGSISTLTIQRTEQRDSAMYRCASSPKLEFDTEAFFGQGTRLTVV.

V usage is TRBV24-1 and J usage is TRBJ2-1; the D gene is possibly TRBD2 (6 bases). This CDR3 is built from 15 residues. Germline V CDR1 and CDR2: KGHDR, SFDVKD. The V and J ends lost 3 bases and 7 bases respectively, with 15 bases between them. The CDR3 spells CATSDSQGGGNEQFF. In nucleotides, the CDR3 is TGTGCCACCAGTGATAGTCAGGGCGGAGGGAATGAGCAGTTCTTC.

The rearrangement links TRBV12-3 or TRBV12-4 to TRBJ2-1; no firm D call. CDR3 length equals 11 residues. Trimming took 6 bases from V and 11 from J, leaving 11 bases between them. DNA for the CDR3: TGTGCCAGCAGGCACAGACACCAGCAGTTCTTC. This sequence encodes CASRHRHQQFF.

This chain connects TRBV11-2 to TRBJ2-5, with 10 bases that match TRBD1. J gave up 2 bases and V 5 bases, and 8 bases lay outside the gene matches. Germline V lookup: CDR1 SGHAT, CDR2 FQNNGV. The CDR3 extends over 16 amino acids. CDR3 region: CASSTTRTGGQETQYF. As DNA, the CDR3 is TGTGCCAGCAGCACCACAAGGACAGGGGGTCAAGAGACCCAGTACTTC.

The rearrangement uses TRBV7-8 and TRBJ2-3; 12 bases are shared with TRBD2. The V segment lost 5 bases and the J segment 5 bases; nucleotides outside the gene matches: 5. The CDR3 sequence is 15 residues long. Looked up from germline, CDR1 is SGHVS and CDR2 is FQNEAQ. CDR3 protein: CASSLRTSGKDTQYF. CDR3 bases: TGTGCCAGCAGCCTTAGGACTAGCGGGAAAGATACGCAGTATTTT.

This chain connects TRBV12-3 or TRBV12-4 to TRBJ1-2, with D tentatively TRBD1 (6 bases). The CDR3 covers 13 residues. Trimming shortened V by 3 bases and J by 4 bases, and 9 bases separated the two germline ends. CDR3 amino acids: CASSFPRGYGYTF. The CDR3 DNA is TGTGCCAGCAGTTTCCCCAGGGGCTATGGCTACACCTTC.

The rearrangement uses TRBV5-1 and TRBJ2-7, with 7 nucleotides matching TRBD1. Germline V gene lookup returns CDR1 SGHRS and CDR2 YFSETQ. This CDR3 is built from 13 residues. V trimming: 3 bases; J trimming: 2 bases; junction bases outside the gene matches: 2. CDR3 nucleotide sequence: TGCGCCAGCAGCTGGGGGACAGCCTACGAGCAGTACTTC. Its protein product is CASSWGTAYEQYF.